These T cell receptor beta chains were read from a single sample in a study of cytomegalovirus exposure and HLA in healthy donors. Clones were read by immunoSEQ multiplex PCR, and TCRdb kept only the in-frame ones, dropping some. Of 130,000 or so clones listed, 75% are singletons. What was sequenced was PBMCs. The receptors originated from a man aged 25-40 years in good health and CMV-seronegative. Each CDR3 is given with its conserved first and last residue. Expanded clones get a size class; other rows say once, few or many, or leave the size out.

j_call,v_call,clone_size,cdr3_aa
TRBJ2-5,TRBV9,-,CASSVGWEGLETQYF
TRBJ2-3,TRBV23-1,-,CASVGGSFGTDTQYF
TRBJ1-2,TRBV4-3,-,CASSQTRQGYGYTF
TRBJ1-2,TRBV5-1,-,CASSPGQGANYGYTF
-,TRBV30,-,CAWTLPPAYEQYF
TRBJ1-6,TRBV4-3,-,CASSQARGHNSPLHF
TRBJ2-5,TRBV18,-,CASFRGSQETQYF
TRBJ2-2,TRBV9,-,CASSVGSVASTGELFF
TRBJ2-7,TRBV18,few,CASSPSVAGGLFYEQYF
TRBJ2-1,TRBV4-3,few,CASSHFLAGENNEQFF